The sequence of this T cell receptor (beta chain) was determined in a study of T cells in Graves' hyperthyroidism and ophthalmopathy. This clonotype has a count of ten or more. The V gene's germline CDR1 is DFQATT and CDR2 SNEGSKA (reference sequence). Trimming pared 0 bases from V and 3 bases from J, leaving 17 bases between. The CDR3 is 16 residues long. Amplification yielded TCR beta CDR3 regions, with RNA transcripts as the source. In the first-round RT-PCR of the TCR CDR3, the HTBI primer set was used. MiXCR was run by TCRdb on the multiplex PCR reads, yielding one entry per CDR3 protein. The data hold some 560,000 distinct CDR3 sequences, with around 15% observed a single time.

The TCR originated in a woman in her thirties or forties with Graves' hyperthyroidism. The specimen was blood. This chain connects TRBV20-1 to TRBJ1-2; D might be TRBD1 (6 bases). CDR3: CSARDDGGRGYYGYTF. CDR3 nucleotide sequence: TGCAGTGCTAGAGATGACGGGGGAAGGGGGTACTATGGCTACACCTTC.